This T cell receptor (beta chain) was observed in a study of shared clonotypes between healthy human individuals. Naivety among CD8 cells was defined by CD45RO negativity and positive CCR7 selection, thereby excluding terminally differentiated effector memory CD45RA+ cells. CDR1 and CDR2 (germline): GTSNPN, SVGIG (reference sequence). Trimming left V 8 bases short and J 0 bases short, with 11 bases between. This CDR3 has 13 amino acids. Here immunoSEQ multiplex PCR was the method, and the copy in TCRdb shows in-frame clones only, minus some. Of about 2 million clones listed, about 95% are singletons.

J is TRBJ1-3 and V is TRBV30, with D possibly TRBD1 on 5 matching bases. The sequence was obtained from a man in his late teens or twenties in good health. Sequenced sample: naive CD8+ T cells sorted from blood. For the CDR3, the DNA is TGTGCCGGAACCGGGGCCTCTGGAAACACCATATATTTT. It translates to CAGTGASGNTIYF.